The entry that follows covers one T cell receptor (beta chain) sequence. Its target is unknown. TCRdb's copy holds only in-frame clones and misses some; the assay was immunoSEQ multiplex PCR. The sample lists about 150,000 clones, more than 85% occurring once. The CDR3 contains 12 residues. V was trimmed by 8 bases and J by 8 bases, leaving 15 bases between them. The V gene's germline CDR1 is WNHNN and CDR2 SYGVQD (reference sequence). The data belong to a study of T cell responses to AZD1222 COVID-19 vaccine. Regarding the study as a whole: CD4 TCRs associated with vaccination spanned spike, dominating at 160-218 and 743-854. Reports say nearly half of spike-specific TCRs go after unmutated variant regions. Rises in breadth and depth of Spike-specific TCRs came after two AZD1222 doses. Clonal diversity may have been underestimated, and the donors were mostly white British, with more females than males.

The chain is built from TRBV10-1 and TRBJ1-1; D might be TRBD1 (5 bases). The specimen comprised peripheral blood, sampled on day 0 of AZD1222 vaccination. The sequence derives from an adult in good health. In nucleotides, the CDR3 is TGCGCCAGCCATCAAGGGACCTTGGAAGCTTTCTTT. Its translation: CASHQGTLEAFF.